One TCR beta chain is described in this entry. Antigen specificity is unknown. With survey level as its setting, the immunoSEQ assay was v3.0. Clones were sequenced by immunoSEQ multiplex PCR, and TCRdb holds only the in-frame ones, with some missing. The sample shows 15,000 to 20,000 clones, about four fifths of them seen only once. This entry belongs to a study of long-term antiretroviral therapy in people with HIV. Germline V lookup: CDR1 SGHNT, CDR2 YYREEE (reference sequence). The CDR3 sequence is 16 residues long. V dropped 4 bases and J dropped 7; count of bases not matched to a gene: 6. General observations from the study: CDR3 lengths in HIV samples spanned a narrower range than controls.

This specimen was unsorted PBMCs, taken at the start of antiretroviral therapy, before treatment. The chain recombines TRBV5-4 with TRBJ2-1, with TRBD2 matching over 15 bases. The sequence was collected from a man aged 18 to 29 with HIV. CDR3 protein: CASSPGLAGGMNEQFF. The CDR3 DNA reads TGTGCCAGCAGCCCAGGACTAGCGGGAGGGATGAATGAGCAGTTCTTC.